A single sample gave rise to the 14 T cell receptor beta chains below, sequenced in a study of shared clonotypes between healthy human individuals. The assay was immunoSEQ multiplex PCR, and TCRdb's table has in-frame clones only and misses some. The data contain millions of clones, roughly 94% of them singletons. Terminally differentiated effector memory CD45RA+ cells were left out of the naive CD8 fraction, which was CD45RO-negative and positively selected for CCR7. Sequences were obtained from naive CD8+ T cells sorted from blood. These TCRs come from a man in his late teens or twenties in good health.

This chain links TRBV18 with TRBJ2-7; D is possibly TRBD2 (7 bases). CDR1 is KGHSH, CDR2 LQKENI, per germline. The CDR3 has 15 amino acids. V was pared by 6 bases and J by 0 bases, with 15 bases between. CDR3 amino acids: CASSSLRGASYEQYF. DNA of the CDR3: TGTGCCAGCTCCTCACTACGGGGGGCCTCCTACGAGCAGTACTTC.

As to this clone: The same CDR3 arises from other DNA sequences in this sample as well. V is TRBV4-1 and J is TRBJ2-7; 7 nucleotides match TRBD2. The germline V gene has CDR1 MGHRA and CDR2 YSYEKL. The CDR3 sequence is 15 residues long. Losses at the gene ends were 0 bases for V and 5 bases for J; bases not matched to a gene: 7. CDR3 sequence: CASSQDLGEGNEQYF. CDR3 coding DNA: TGCGCCAGCAGCCAAGATCTCGGGGAGGGAAACGAGCAGTACTTC.

This sequence joins TRBV29-1 and TRBJ2-7; 11 nucleotides align to TRBD2. The CDR3 sequence is 15 residues long. Germline CDR1 SQVTM, CDR2 ANQGSEA. The V segment lost 6 bases and the J segment 1 base; nucleotides outside the gene matches: 8. The CDR3 reads CSVAGTSGYSYEQYF. DNA of the CDR3: TGCAGCGTAGCCGGGACTAGCGGTTATTCCTACGAGCAGTACTTC.

This clone was detected a few times. The same CDR3 is also encoded by other DNA sequences in this sample. V is TRBV5-6 and J is TRBJ2-5; perhaps TRBD2 as D (5 bases). Deletions cut 0 bases from V and 5 bases from J, with 5 bases between. CDR3 length equals 12 residues. The germline V gene has CDR1 SGHDT and CDR2 YYEEEE. The CDR3 bases are TGTGCCAGCAGCTTGGCGGGGGAGACCCAGTACTTC. Protein: CASSLAGETQYF.

The chain is built from TRBV4-2 and TRBJ2-7; 9 bases agree with TRBD2. The ends lost 8 bases at V and 3 bases at J; junction bases unmatched: 8. The CDR3 runs 14 residues. Per germline, CDR1 LGHNA and CDR2 YNFKEQ. In DNA, the CDR3 is TGTGCCAGCCAGCCAGCGGGAGGCGTCTACGAGCAGTACTTC. As protein: CASQPAGGVYEQYF.

The chain carries TRBV19 and TRBJ1-5; D is ambiguous. This CDR3 is built from 12 residues. Trimming shortened V by 8 bases and J by 5 bases, and 10 bases separated the two germline ends. CDR1 is LNHDA and CDR2 is SQIVND in the germline V gene (reference sequence). For the CDR3, the DNA is TGTGCCAGTGGTAAGTCTGATCAGCCCCAGCATTTT. Translating it yields CASGKSDQPQHF.

This clone was detected only a few times. The chain couples TRBV4-1 to TRBJ1-2; a possible D gene is TRBD1 (5 bases). Trimming removed 4 bases at V and 8 bases at J, with 11 bases between. The CDR3 covers 12 residues. The germline gives CDR1 MGHRA, CDR2 YSYEKL. CDR3 sequence reads: CASSPGTAGYTF. The CDR3 DNA follows: TGCGCCAGCAGCCCAGGGACGGCCGGCTACACCTTC.

Comments on this clone: Other DNA sequences in the same sample also yield this CDR3. This sequence joins TRBV6-5 and TRBJ2-7; tentative D call: TRBD1 (6 bases). V was cut by 4 bases and J by 4 bases, with 11 bases left in between. The germline V gene encodes CDR1 MNHEY and CDR2 SVGAGI. This CDR3 is built from 13 residues. CDR3 in DNA: TGTGCCAGCAGTTCAACAGGGCCGTACGAGCAGTACTTC. This codes for CASSSTGPYEQYF.

This chain connects TRBV5-6 to TRBJ1-2; 7 bases agree with TRBD1. Looked up from germline, CDR1 is SGHDT and CDR2 is YYEEEE. The CDR3 spans 14 residues. J was trimmed by 2 bases and V by 0 bases; bases with no gene match: 1. The CDR3, as DNA: TGTGCCAGCAGCTTGGAACAGGGGAACTATGGCTACACCTTC. Amino acids: CASSLEQGNYGYTF.

The V call is TRBV6-1, the J call TRBJ2-7; tentatively, D is TRBD1 or TRBD2 (5 bases each). The V gene's germline CDR1 is MNHNS and CDR2 SASEGT. The CDR3 spans 15 residues. Trimming left V 2 bases short and J 1 base short, with 12 bases between. The CDR3 nucleotides read TGTGCCAGCAGTGAACCGGGACCGGGTTCCTACGAGCAGTACTTC. Translating it yields CASSEPGPGSYEQYF.

The chain joins TRBV4-1 to TRBJ2-1; 9 bases align to TRBD2. This CDR3 is built from 16 residues. V was pared by 2 bases and J by 8 bases, with 10 bases of the junction left unmatched. Germline CDR1 and CDR2: MGHRA and YSYEKL. The CDR3 sequence is CASSQRQGLALDEQFF. As DNA, the CDR3 is TGCGCCAGCAGCCAAAGGCAGGGACTAGCACTCGATGAGCAGTTCTTC.

CDR3 in DNA: TGTGCCTGGAGTGGCGGAAACACCATATATTTT. Its protein product is CAWSGGNTIYF. The rearrangement uses TRBV30 and TRBJ1-3; no clear D. In germline, CDR1 is GTSNPN, CDR2 SVGIG (reference sequence). V dropped 1 base and J dropped 4 bases, with 2 bases sitting between them. The CDR3 totals 11 residues.

The CDR3 nucleotides read TGTGCCAGCAGTTTATTCGGGGGCGGCTCCTACGAGCAGTACTTC. Translating gives CASSLFGGGSYEQYF. This chain joins TRBV27 and TRBJ2-7; either TRBD1 or TRBD2 may fit D (6 bases each). The germline V gene encodes CDR1 MNHEY and CDR2 SMNVEV (reference sequence). V gave up 1 base and J gave up 0 bases, with 10 bases separating them. The CDR3 has 15 residues.

V gene TRBV2 combines with J gene TRBJ1-5; D is perhaps TRBD1 (5 bases). The CDR3 sequence is 16 residues long. Germline CDR1 and CDR2: SNHLY and FYNNEI. V lost 3 bases and J 0 bases, leaving 12 bases between the germline ends. CDR3 amino acids: CASSEDRGYSNQPQHF. The CDR3 DNA reads TGTGCCAGCAGTGAGGATAGGGGTTATAGCAATCAGCCCCAGCATTTT.